This T cell receptor (beta chain) emerged from a study of lymphopenia after photon versus proton radiotherapy. Study results and limitations: Oligoclonal CD8+ Temra expansion after nadir drove photon patients' diversity drop. Proton therapy kept repertoires fairly stable, unlike photons, which gained effector/memory cells. Survival link was tested only in deceased patients; proton benefit remains a possibility.

The assay was immunoSEQ multiplex PCR, and TCRdb's table has in-frame clones only and misses some. Here the sample spans around 26,000 clones, 90% being singletons. Between the trimmed V and J ends, which lost 4 bases and 13 bases, there was a span of 23 bases. Germline assignment: CDR1 SGHRS and CDR2 YFSETQ. CDR3 length: 14 residues. As to this clone: What it binds is not known.

The rearrangement joins TRBV5-1 to TRBJ1-2, with unresolved D. The receptor was isolated from a woman aged 45-59 years with cholangiocarcinoma. Sequenced material: peripheral blood, taken from a patient treated with photon-based radiotherapy. CDR3 sequence reads: CASSPGGDPPGGTF. The CDR3 region has the DNA TGCGCCAGCAGCCCCGGCGGGGATCCTCCGGGAGGCACCTTC.